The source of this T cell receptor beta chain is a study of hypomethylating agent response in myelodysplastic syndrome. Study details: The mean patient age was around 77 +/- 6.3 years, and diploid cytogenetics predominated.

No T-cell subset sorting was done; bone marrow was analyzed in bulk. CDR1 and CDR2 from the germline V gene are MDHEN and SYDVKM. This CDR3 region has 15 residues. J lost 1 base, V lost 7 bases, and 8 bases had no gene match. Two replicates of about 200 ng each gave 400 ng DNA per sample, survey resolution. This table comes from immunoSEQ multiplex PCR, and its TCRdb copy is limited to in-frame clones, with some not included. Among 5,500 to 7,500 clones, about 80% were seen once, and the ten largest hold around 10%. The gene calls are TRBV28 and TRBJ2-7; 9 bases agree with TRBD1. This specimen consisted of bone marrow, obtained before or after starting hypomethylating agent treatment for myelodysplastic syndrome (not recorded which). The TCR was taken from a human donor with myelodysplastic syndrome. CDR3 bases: TGTGCCAGCACCCCTGGAGGGACAGGGTCCTACGAGCAGTACTTC. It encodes CASTPGGTGSYEQYF.